Following are 18 T cell receptor beta chains from one sample sequenced in a study of early T cells in non-severe SARS-CoV-2 infection. TCRdb itself ran the 5' RACE reads through MiXCR, one entry per CDR3 protein. Of 85,000 to 95,000 distinct CDR3 sequences in the sample, around 16% were seen once. The sample was whole blood, taken at baseline. The receptors come from an adult who was a healthcare worker with PCR-confirmed SARS-CoV-2 infection or an uninfected control (not recorded which).

The rearrangement joins TRBV7-6 to TRBJ2-2; no reliable D call. The length of the CDR3 is 16 residues. V dropped 2 bases and J dropped 1 base, with 11 bases sitting between them. Germline-derived CDR1 and CDR2 are SGHVS and FNYEAQ. The DNA of the CDR3 is TGTGCCAGCAGCTTAATGGTGGGCGGGAACACCGGGGAGCTGTTTTTT. Amino acids: CASSLMVGGNTGELFF. Full variable domain (missing parts from reference TRBV7-6 and TRBJ2-2): GAGVSQSPRYKVTKRGQDVALRCDPISGHVSLYWYRQALGQGPEFLTYFNYEAQQDKSGLPNDRFSAERPEGSISTLTIQRTEQRDSAMYRCASSLMVGGNTGELFFGEGSRLTVL.

This CDR3 reads CASSLNSGTSGANVLTF. The CDR3 coding sequence is TGTGCCAGCAGCTTAAACTCCGGAACCTCTGGGGCCAACGTCCTGACTTTC. The chain couples TRBV7-3 to TRBJ2-6; no definite D call. Germline CDR1 is SGHTA and CDR2 is FQGTGA. The V and J ends lost 1 base and 0 bases respectively, with 10 bases between them. The CDR3 extends over 17 amino acids.

The rearrangement joins TRBV5-1 to TRBJ1-2, with 7 bases lining up with TRBD1. The CDR3 extends over 14 amino acids. Germline lookup yields CDR1 SGHRS and CDR2 YFSETQ. V gave up 3 bases and J gave up 6 bases; unmatched junction bases: 8. For the CDR3, the DNA is TGCGCCAGCAGCTGGGGACAGTCCGGGGATGGCTACACCTTC. Amino acid sequence: CASSWGQSGDGYTF.

This clonotype was counted between two and nine times. The chain is built from TRBV12-3 or TRBV12-4 and TRBJ2-2; D may be TRBD1 (6 bases). The CDR3 is made up of 14 amino acids. V lost 5 bases and J lost 4, with 11 bases in between. The CDR3 reads CASSGSGATGELFF. DNA for the CDR3: TGTGCCAGCAGTGGCTCAGGGGCCACCGGGGAGCTGTTTTTT.

This clonotype was seen repeatedly, ten times or more. V is TRBV20-1 and J is TRBJ2-3, with TRBD2 matching over 8 bases. This CDR3 is built from 15 residues. J lost 2 bases, V lost 1 base, and 5 bases had no gene match. Looked up from germline, CDR1 is DFQATT and CDR2 is SNEGSKA (reference sequence). The CDR3 spells CSARVGGGITDTQYF. CDR3 sequence (DNA): TGCAGTGCTAGAGTCGGGGGGGGTATCACAGATACGCAGTATTTT.

This chain joins TRBV12-3 or TRBV12-4 and TRBJ2-5; D is ambiguous. V was clipped by 5 bases and J by 8 bases, with 12 bases between them. This CDR3 contains 12 residues. The DNA for the CDR3 is TGTGCCAGCAGTCAGGATCGGGTAACCCAGTACTTC. Protein: CASSQDRVTQYF.

This clonotype has just a few counts. V and J are TRBV20-1 and TRBJ2-1, with a tentative D call TRBD2 (6 bases). The CDR3 sequence is 12 residues long. The V end was cut by 6 bases, the J end by 9 bases, with 15 bases between. The germline V gene encodes CDR1 DFQATT and CDR2 SNEGSKA (reference sequence). The CDR3 DNA is TGCAGTGCGGCTAGTGGGGAGGTTGAGCAGTTCTTC. Its protein is CSAASGEVEQFF.

The chain uses TRBV6-5 and TRBJ2-1, with 7 bases aligning to TRBD1. Losses at the gene ends were 9 bases for V and 9 bases for J; bases not matched to a gene: 5. CDR3 size: 11 residues. Germline V CDR1 and CDR2: MNHEY, SVGAGI. Here the CDR3 DNA reads TGTGCCAGTTACAGGGGCGGTGAGCAGTTCTTC. Its translation: CASYRGGEQFF.

A few counts support this clonotype. The genes are TRBV4-3 and TRBJ2-1; D is undetermined. The CDR3 has 13 residues. Germline V gene lookup returns CDR1 LGHNA and CDR2 YSLEER. Trimming cost V 0 bases and J 9 bases, with 9 bases left between them. The CDR3 DNA sequence: TGCGCCAGCAGCCAAGATTTTAGTACTGAGCAGTTCTTC. This codes for CASSQDFSTEQFF.

The chain combines TRBV28 with TRBJ2-3, with D possibly matching TRBD1 (6 bases). Deletions cut 5 bases from V and 5 bases from J, with 20 bases between. Germline V gene sequence: CDR1 MDHEN, CDR2 SYDVKM. The CDR3 covers 16 residues. This chain's CDR3 is CASSNVYRDWVDTQYF. The CDR3 bases are TGTGCCAGCAGTAACGTCTACAGGGATTGGGTAGATACGCAGTATTTT.

The J gene is TRBJ2-4, the V gene TRBV28, with D maybe TRBD2 (6 bases). Deletions cut 6 bases from V and 0 bases from J, with 9 bases between. The CDR3 runs to 14 residues. Germline V lookup: CDR1 MDHEN, CDR2 SYDVKM. CDR3 DNA sequence: TGTGCCAGCAGCCCAGCGGGAGCCAAAAACATTCAGTACTTC. Translation: CASSPAGAKNIQYF.

This clonotype was picked up a small number of times. The rearrangement links TRBV6-2 or TRBV6-3 to TRBJ2-7, with D perhaps TRBD2 (6 bases). The CDR3 is 16 amino acids. Between the trimmed V and J ends, which lost 0 bases and 7 bases, there was a span of 19 bases. Germline V gene sequence: CDR1 MNHEY, CDR2 SVGEGT. The CDR3 is CASSYSPGLGSGEQYF. The CDR3 DNA follows: TGTGCCAGCAGTTACTCACCGGGACTCGGATCGGGAGAGCAGTACTTC.

This clonotype has at least ten counts. The chain recombines TRBV5-4 with TRBJ1-5; D is unresolved. Trimming removed 1 base from V and 10 bases from J, with 12 bases in between. CDR3 length: 13 residues. Germline values: CDR1 SGHNT, CDR2 YYREEE (reference sequence). DNA for the CDR3: TGTGCCAGCAGCTTGTCTCCTGGCCGACCCCAGCATTTT. Translation gives CASSLSPGRPQHF.

The CDR3: CASSSGTWGYNEQFF. DNA of the CDR3: TGTGCCAGCAGTTCCGGGACCTGGGGGTACAATGAGCAGTTCTTC. V gene TRBV28 combines with J gene TRBJ2-1, with D perhaps matching TRBD1 or TRBD2 (5 bases each). Per germline, CDR1 MDHEN and CDR2 SYDVKM. The CDR3 loop spans 15 amino acids. The germline V and J ends were trimmed by 4 bases and 4 bases, with 14 bases remaining between them.

The chain couples TRBV7-9 to TRBJ2-3, with D uncertain. V lost 5 bases to trimming and J lost 5 bases, with 17 bases between them. CDR1 and CDR2 (germline): SEHNR, FQNEAQ (reference sequence). The CDR3 contains 15 residues. The CDR3 nucleotides are TGTGCCAGCAGCGCACGGTCGCCGGGTGGAGATACGCAGTATTTT. Its translation is CASSARSPGGDTQYF.

This clonotype has just a few counts. This sequence joins TRBV2 and TRBJ2-5; no clear D gene. Germline V lookup: CDR1 SNHLY, CDR2 FYNNEI. V lost 2 bases to trimming and J lost 5 bases, with 3 bases between them. The CDR3 has 11 residues. The CDR3 region has the DNA TGTGCCAGCAGTGAAATCGAGACCCAGTACTTC. Protein sequence: CASSEIETQYF.

The chain recombines TRBV12-3 or TRBV12-4 with TRBJ2-1; D is unresolved. V lost 5 bases to trimming and J lost 4 bases, with 18 bases between them. CDR3 size: 16 residues. CDR3 sequence reads: CASSPADYPQYNEQFF. The CDR3 region has the DNA TGTGCCAGCAGTCCCGCGGATTACCCGCAATACAATGAGCAGTTCTTC.

There are a few counts of this clonotype. The chain joins TRBV7-2 to TRBJ2-7; 7 nucleotides agree with TRBD1. Per germline, CDR1 SGHTA and CDR2 FQGNSA. The V gene end was trimmed by 4 bases and the J gene end by 5 bases; junction bases not matched to a gene: 8. The CDR3 runs 14 residues. The CDR3 DNA reads TGTGCCAGCAGCTCCCGACAGGGAAGGGACGAGCAGTACTTC. Translated: CASSSRQGRDEQYF.